Shown below are 9 T cell receptor beta chains from a single sample sequenced in a study of cytotoxic CD8 clonotypes in ibrutinib-treated CLL. Using immunoSEQ multiplex PCR, the repertoire was profiled, and TCRdb retains in-frame clones only, with some absent. Of 90,000 to 100,000 clones in the sample, 78% were seen once. The sequencing used PBMCs, collected after 12 months of ibrutinib treatment. These receptors all come from a human donor with chronic lymphocytic leukemia.

This chain connects TRBV19 to TRBJ2-3; 16 nucleotides match TRBD2. In germline, CDR1 is LNHDA, CDR2 SQIVND (reference sequence). With V trimmed by 5 bases and J by 3 bases, 8 bases remained unmatched. CDR3 length equals 18 residues. The CDR3: CASSVGLAGGSGTDTQYF. DNA of the CDR3: TGTGCCAGTAGTGTGGGACTAGCGGGGGGGTCGGGGACAGATACGCAGTATTTT.

This clone was seen a handful of times. This chain uses TRBV4-2 with TRBJ2-3; TRBD1 or TRBD2 may be the D gene (5 bases each). The CDR3 extends over 16 amino acids. Trimming took 4 bases from V and 0 from J, leaving 14 bases between them. Per the germline V gene, CDR1 is LGHNA and CDR2 is YNFKEQ. CDR3 in DNA: TGTGCCAGCAGCCCACTGGGGGAAAAGAGCACAGATACGCAGTATTTT. It is translated as CASSPLGEKSTDTQYF.

The rearrangement links TRBV7-2 to TRBJ2-7, with D unresolved. Trimming removed 0 bases at V and 4 bases at J, with 10 bases between. This CDR3 comprises 14 residues. Germline V gene data show CDR1 as SGHTA and CDR2 as FQGNSA. The CDR3 nucleotides read TGTGCCAGCAGCTTAGCTGGGTTGGGGTACGAGCAGTACTTC. This gives the protein CASSLAGLGYEQYF.

This clone showed up just a few times. This chain connects TRBV2 to TRBJ1-1, with TRBD1 matching over 9 bases. With 6 bases clipped from V and 4 bases from J, the junction kept 15 bases outside the gene matches. Germline V lookup: CDR1 SNHLY, CDR2 FYNNEI. This CDR3 region has 17 residues. The CDR3 bases are TGTGCCAGCAGGTTACTGGGACAGGGAAGAGATCGCACTGAAGCTTTCTTT. Protein: CASRLLGQGRDRTEAFF.

V gene TRBV5-1 combines with J gene TRBJ2-1, with 15 positions matching TRBD2. Per the germline V gene, CDR1 is SGHRS and CDR2 is YFSETQ. Losses at the gene ends were 4 bases for V and 8 bases for J; bases not matched to a gene: 7. CDR3 length equals 16 residues. The CDR3 spells CASSPGTSGGNYEQFF. As DNA, the CDR3 is TGCGCCAGCAGCCCCGGGACTAGCGGGGGGAACTATGAGCAGTTCTTC.

The chain recombines TRBV4-2 with TRBJ2-1; D perhaps matches TRBD2 (6 bases). Per germline, CDR1 LGHNA and CDR2 YNFKEQ. V was cut by 4 bases and J by 8 bases, with 15 bases left in between. The CDR3 is 14 residues long. The CDR3 sequence is CASSPPGLKDEQFF. DNA for the CDR3: TGTGCCAGCAGCCCACCGGGACTCAAAGATGAGCAGTTCTTC.

This chain uses TRBV13 with TRBJ1-1; perhaps TRBD1 as D (5 bases). Looked up from germline, CDR1 is PRHDT and CDR2 is FYEKMQ (reference sequence). The V end was cut by 10 bases, the J end by 0 bases, with 18 bases between. The CDR3 is 15 amino acids. This chain's CDR3 is CATGTGAQMNTEAFF. CDR3 bases: TGTGCCACCGGGACGGGAGCTCAAATGAACACTGAAGCTTTCTTT.

This clone was detected only a few times. The V and J genes are TRBV29-1 and TRBJ1-1; D is ambiguous. Germline V gene sequence: CDR1 SQVTM, CDR2 ANQGSEA. The CDR3 consists of 15 residues. V lost 4 bases to trimming and J lost 0 bases, with 15 bases between them. CDR3 bases: TGCAGCGTTGCAGGTATTATGGGGTTGAACACTGAAGCTTTCTTT. Translation gives CSVAGIMGLNTEAFF.

J is TRBJ1-1 and V is TRBV5-1; D remains unclear. CDR1 is SGHRS, CDR2 YFSETQ, per germline. Trimming pared 0 bases from V and 4 bases from J, leaving 10 bases between. The length of the CDR3 is 14 residues. The CDR3 region is CASSLDWVSTEAFF. The CDR3 region has the DNA TGCGCCAGCAGCTTGGATTGGGTGAGCACTGAAGCTTTCTTT.